This record covers a single T cell receptor beta chain. Its antigen is undetermined. The junction does not match germline at one end; this may be a read error. There are 13 residues in the CDR3. This entry is derived from a study of T cells in Graves' hyperthyroidism and ophthalmopathy. Stable Graves' hyperthyroidism meant no ophthalmopathy progression within 18 months. Hyperthyroidism, newly diagnosed and lasting under 2 months, affected patients aged 18 to 65. The study, taken as a whole, reports: The model made its ophthalmopathy prediction, and onset followed a median 6.5 months later.

RNA transcripts were the template for amplifying TCR beta CDR3 regions. When the TCR CDR3 underwent first-round RT-PCR, the HTBI primer set was used. From the multiplex PCR reads, TCRdb called clonotypes with MiXCR, one entry per CDR3 protein. Here the sample spans around 520,000 distinct CDR3 sequences, 14% being singletons. The source of this sequence is a woman between 35 and 50 years old with Graves' hyperthyroidism. The specimen sequenced was blood. The chain carries TRBV12-3 or TRBV12-4 and TRBJ1-1; D remains unclear. CDR3 residues: CASSLEGPQVAFF. In nucleotides, the CDR3 is TGTGCCAGCAGCTTAGAAGGTCCGCAGGTGGCTTTCTTT.